Detailed here is one T cell receptor (beta chain). Its antigen remains unknown. Trimming removed 2 bases from V and 9 bases from J, with 13 bases in between. The CDR3 is made up of 12 amino acids. Germline CDR1 is DFQATT and CDR2 is SNEGSKA (reference sequence). The entry originates in a study of T-cell memory formation after mild COVID-19. Findings and caveats of the study: CD4/CD8 balance characterized clones contracting day 15 to 85, and CD4+ skew characterized later expanders.

TCRdb itself ran the 5' RACE reads through MiXCR, one entry per CDR3 protein. The sample holds some 120,000 distinct CDR3 sequences, over 15% seen once. The chain recombines TRBV20-1 with TRBJ2-5; no clear D gene. Sequenced input: PBMCs or a T cell subset sorted from them (not recorded which). The sequence was collected from a man in his late teens or twenties who had mild COVID-19 (a few samples of this study predate the infection). Cell type and time point are not known. DNA for the CDR3: TGCAGTGCTAGAACCCATTCGGGTCCCCAGTACTTC. It is translated as CSARTHSGPQYF.